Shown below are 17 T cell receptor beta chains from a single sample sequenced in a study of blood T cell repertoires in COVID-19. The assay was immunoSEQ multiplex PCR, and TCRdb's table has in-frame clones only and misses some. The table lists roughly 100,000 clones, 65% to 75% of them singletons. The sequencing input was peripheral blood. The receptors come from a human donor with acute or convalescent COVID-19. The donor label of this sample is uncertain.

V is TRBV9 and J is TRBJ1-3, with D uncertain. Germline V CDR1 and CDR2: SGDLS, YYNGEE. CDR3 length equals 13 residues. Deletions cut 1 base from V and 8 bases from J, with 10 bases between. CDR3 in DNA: TGTGCCAGCAGCGTACCGGGGAGGGACACCATATATTTT. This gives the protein CASSVPGRDTIYF.

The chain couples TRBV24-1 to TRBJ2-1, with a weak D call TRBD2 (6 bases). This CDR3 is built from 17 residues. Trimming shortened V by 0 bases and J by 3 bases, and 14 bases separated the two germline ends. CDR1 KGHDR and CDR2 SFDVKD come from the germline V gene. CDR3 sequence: CATSDLSSGTGYNEQFF. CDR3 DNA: TGTGCCACCAGTGATTTGAGCTCCGGGACTGGCTACAATGAGCAGTTCTTC.

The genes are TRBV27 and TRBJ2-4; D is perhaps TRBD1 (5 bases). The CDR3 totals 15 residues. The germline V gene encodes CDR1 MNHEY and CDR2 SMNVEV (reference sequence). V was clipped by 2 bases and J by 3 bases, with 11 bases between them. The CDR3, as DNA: TGTGCCAGCAGTTTACGACAGACGGACAAAAACATTCAGTACTTC. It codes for CASSLRQTDKNIQYF.

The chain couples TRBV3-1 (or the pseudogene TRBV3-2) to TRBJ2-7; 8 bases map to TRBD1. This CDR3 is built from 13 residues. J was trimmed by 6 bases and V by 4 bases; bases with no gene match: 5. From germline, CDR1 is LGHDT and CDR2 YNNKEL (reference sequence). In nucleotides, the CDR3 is TGTGCCAGCAGCCGGGACAGGCTGGGCGAGCAGTACGTC. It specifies CASSRDRLGEQYV.

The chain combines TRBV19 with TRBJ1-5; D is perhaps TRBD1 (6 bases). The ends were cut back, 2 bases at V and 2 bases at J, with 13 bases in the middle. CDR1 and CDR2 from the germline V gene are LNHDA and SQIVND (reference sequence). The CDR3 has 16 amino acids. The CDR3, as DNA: TGTGCCAGTAGTATATTGGGCAGGGGAGGCAATCAGCCCCAGCATTTT. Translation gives CASSILGRGGNQPQHF.

The CDR3 bases are TGTGCCACAGGGGGAACCGGAGGGACCTACGAGCAGTACTTC. Protein product: CATGGTGGTYEQYF. The chain combines TRBV19 with TRBJ2-7; a possible D gene is TRBD1 (7 bases). Trimming took 10 bases from V and 2 from J, leaving 18 bases between them. CDR1 and CDR2 from the germline V gene are LNHDA and SQIVND (reference sequence). The length of the CDR3 is 14 residues.

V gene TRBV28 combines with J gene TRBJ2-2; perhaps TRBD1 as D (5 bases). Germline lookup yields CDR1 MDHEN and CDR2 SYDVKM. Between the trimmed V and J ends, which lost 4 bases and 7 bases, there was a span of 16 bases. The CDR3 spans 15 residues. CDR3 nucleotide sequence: TGTGCCAGCAGTTCGCCAGGGCTTAGGGACGGGGAGCTGTTTTTT. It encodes CASSSPGLRDGELFF.

In DNA form, the CDR3 reads TGTGCCAGCAGTTTTCACCTAGCGTTACTCTCCTACGAGCAGTACTTC. Encoded protein: CASSFHLALLSYEQYF. This rearrangement joins TRBV28 to TRBJ2-7; TRBD2 might be the D (6 bases). With 3 bases removed from V and 0 bases from J, the gap between germline ends came to 15 bases. The CDR3 has 16 residues. Germline assignment: CDR1 MDHEN and CDR2 SYDVKM.

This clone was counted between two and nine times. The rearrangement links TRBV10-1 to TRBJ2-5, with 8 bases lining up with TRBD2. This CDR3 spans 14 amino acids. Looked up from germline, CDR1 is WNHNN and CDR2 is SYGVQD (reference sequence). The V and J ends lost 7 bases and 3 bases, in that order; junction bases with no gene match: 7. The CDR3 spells CASTETSGEETQYF. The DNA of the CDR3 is TGCGCCAGCACCGAAACTAGCGGCGAAGAGACCCAGTACTTC.

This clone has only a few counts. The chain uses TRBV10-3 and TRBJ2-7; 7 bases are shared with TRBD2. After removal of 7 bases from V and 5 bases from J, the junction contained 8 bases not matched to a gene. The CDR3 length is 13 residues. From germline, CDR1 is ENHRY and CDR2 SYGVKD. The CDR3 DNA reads TGTGCCATCATGCCCCCCGGGGGGAACGAGCAGTACTTC. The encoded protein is CAIMPPGGNEQYF.

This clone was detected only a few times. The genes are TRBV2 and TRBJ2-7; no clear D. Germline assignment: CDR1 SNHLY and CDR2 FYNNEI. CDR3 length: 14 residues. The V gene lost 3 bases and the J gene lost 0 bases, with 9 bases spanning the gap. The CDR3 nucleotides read TGTGCCAGCAGTGAGAGGATCCGCTCCTACGAGCAGTACTTC. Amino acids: CASSERIRSYEQYF.

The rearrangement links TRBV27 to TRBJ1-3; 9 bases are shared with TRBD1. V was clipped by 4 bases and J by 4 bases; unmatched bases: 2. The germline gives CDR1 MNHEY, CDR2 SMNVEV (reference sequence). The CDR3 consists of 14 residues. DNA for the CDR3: TGTGCCAGCAGTTCCGGACAGGGGGGAAACACCATATATTTT. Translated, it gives CASSSGQGGNTIYF.

The CDR3 here is CASSLLGTGARDTQYF. The CDR3 nucleotides are TGCGCCAGCAGCTTGCTTGGGACAGGGGCGAGAGATACGCAGTATTTT. This chain uses TRBV5-1 with TRBJ2-3; 10 nucleotides align to TRBD1. There are 16 residues in the CDR3. The germline gives CDR1 SGHRS, CDR2 YFSETQ. J lost 5 bases, V lost 1 base, and 7 bases had no gene match.

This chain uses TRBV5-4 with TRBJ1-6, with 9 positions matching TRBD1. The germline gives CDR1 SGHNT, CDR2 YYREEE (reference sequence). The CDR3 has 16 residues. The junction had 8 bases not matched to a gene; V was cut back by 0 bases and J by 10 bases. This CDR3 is CASSLDRGRRESPLHF. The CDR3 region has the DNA TGTGCCAGCAGCTTGGACAGGGGGCGGAGGGAATCACCCCTCCACTTT.

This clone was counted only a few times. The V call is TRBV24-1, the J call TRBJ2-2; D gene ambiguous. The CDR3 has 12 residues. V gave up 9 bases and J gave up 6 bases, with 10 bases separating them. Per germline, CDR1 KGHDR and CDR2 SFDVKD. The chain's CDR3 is CATSITAGELFF. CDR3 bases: TGTGCCACCTCAATAACGGCCGGGGAGCTGTTTTTT.

This chain's CDR3 is CASSPPGFYNEQFF. CDR3 DNA sequence: TGTGCCAGCAGTCCTCCGGGTTTTTACAATGAGCAGTTCTTC. V gene TRBV6-6 combines with J gene TRBJ2-1; D ambiguous. Germline loops: CDR1 MNHNY, CDR2 SVGAGI (reference sequence). The CDR3 covers 14 residues. Trimming took off 5 bases at V and 4 bases at J, with 12 bases between the two ends.

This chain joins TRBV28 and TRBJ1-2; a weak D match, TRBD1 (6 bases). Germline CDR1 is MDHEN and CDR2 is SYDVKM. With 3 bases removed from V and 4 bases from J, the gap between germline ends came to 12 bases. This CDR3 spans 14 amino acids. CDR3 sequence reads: CASSLARGGYGYTF. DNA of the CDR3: TGTGCCAGCAGTTTGGCCAGGGGCGGCTATGGCTACACCTTC.